These T cell receptor beta chains were read from a single sample in a study of blood T cell repertoires in COVID-19. Sequencing used immunoSEQ multiplex PCR; TCRdb keeps in-frame clones, though not all of them. The repertoire consists of roughly 280,000 clones, with roughly 80% occurring once and the leading ten covering 4.2%. The specimen sequenced was peripheral blood. Receptor source: a man between 60 and 75 years old with acute or convalescent COVID-19. Each CDR3 is given without its conserved first and last residue.

v_call cdr3_aa
TRBV6-6 ASSADRLVTEAF
TRBV27 ASKSRSSRGETQY
TRBV5-4 ASSLPPTGSTSIHEQF
TRBV7-2 ASSLAGVLNEQF
TRBV7-9 ASSPSGTALF
TRBV15 ATRQRSYHDFQETQY
TRBV4-3 ASSVNGGGNTGELF
TRBV5-1 ASSGGGTTNTGELF
TRBV7-3 ASSLSRGNEQF
TRBV19 ASSIVGGSNQPQH
TRBV10-1 ARIWGRVNEKLF
TRBV19 ASRTGGKLF
TRBV27 ASSLEGTSFRYNEQF
TRBV4-1 ASSQGRTSGTREQY
TRBV12-3/TRBV12-4 ASSLQVEAF
TRBV6-5 ASTPFPGREGYT
TRBV10-3 AISESLDRYNQPQH
TRBV27 ASSLGGTGNYGYT
TRBV6-5 ASTVTGGGYNEQF
TRBV13 ASSARAGGPYEQY
TRBV7-2 ASSLAPGRVGYTDTQY
TRBV7-2 ASSSYPGQGGEQY
TRBV5-4 ASSLGGVRMDEKLF